This T cell receptor (beta chain) was captured in a study of cytomegalovirus exposure and HLA in healthy donors. It was with 60 Vbeta and 13 Jbeta primers that the PCR ran. The protocol was immunoSEQ multiplex PCR, while the TCRdb copy is restricted to in-frame clones and leaves out a portion. The data hold approximately 100,000 clones, with 79% observed a single time. The CDR3 extends over 14 amino acids. J gave up 4 bases and V 6 bases, and 3 bases lay outside the gene matches. From germline, CDR1 is LNHDA and CDR2 SQIVND (reference sequence). The chain joins TRBV19 to TRBJ2-2; 9 bases are a match to TRBD1. Sequenced material: PBMCs. This clonotype originated in a middle-aged woman in good health and CMV-seronegative. The CDR3 is CASRVQGATGELFF. The CDR3 bases are TGTGCCAGTAGGGTACAGGGGGCCACCGGGGAGCTGTTTTTT.